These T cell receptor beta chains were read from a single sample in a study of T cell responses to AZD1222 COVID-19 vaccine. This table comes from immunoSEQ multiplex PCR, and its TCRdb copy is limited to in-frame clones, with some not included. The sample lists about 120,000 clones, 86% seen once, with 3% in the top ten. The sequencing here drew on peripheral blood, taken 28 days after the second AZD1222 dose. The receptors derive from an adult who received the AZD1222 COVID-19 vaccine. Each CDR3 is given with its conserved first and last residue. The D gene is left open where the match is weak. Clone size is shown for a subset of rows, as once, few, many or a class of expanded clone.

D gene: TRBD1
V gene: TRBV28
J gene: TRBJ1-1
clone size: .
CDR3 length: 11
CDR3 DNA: TGTGCCAGCATCAGGGGGGCTGAAGCTTTCTTT
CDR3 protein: CASIRGAEAFF

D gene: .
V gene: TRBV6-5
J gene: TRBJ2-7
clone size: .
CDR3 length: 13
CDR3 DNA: TGTGCCAGCAGTTTACAGAGCTCCTACGAGCAGTACTTC
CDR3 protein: CASSLQSSYEQYF

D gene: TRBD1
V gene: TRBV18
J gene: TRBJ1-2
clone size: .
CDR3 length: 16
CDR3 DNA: TGTGCCAGCTCAAGATCAGGACAGGAAACTAACTATGGCTACACCTTC
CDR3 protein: CASSRSGQETNYGYTF

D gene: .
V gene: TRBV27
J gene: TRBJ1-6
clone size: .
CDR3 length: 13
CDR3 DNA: TGTGCCAGCAGTCCCGGGACCGCCTCACCCCTCCACTTT
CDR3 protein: CASSPGTASPLHF

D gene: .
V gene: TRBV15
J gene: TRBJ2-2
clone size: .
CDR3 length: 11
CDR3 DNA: TGTGCCACCAGCACCACCGGGGAGCTGTTTTTT
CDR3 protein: CATSTTGELFF

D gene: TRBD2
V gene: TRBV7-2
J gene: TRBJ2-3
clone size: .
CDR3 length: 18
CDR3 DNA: TGTGCCAGCAGCTTAGATAGCGGGGGAGAAACTAGCACAGATACGCAGTATTTT
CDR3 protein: CASSLDSGGETSTDTQYF

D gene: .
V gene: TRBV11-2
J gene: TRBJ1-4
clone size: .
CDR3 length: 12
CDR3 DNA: TGTGCCAGCAGCTGGGGAGGAGAAAAACTGTTTTTT
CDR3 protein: CASSWGGEKLFF

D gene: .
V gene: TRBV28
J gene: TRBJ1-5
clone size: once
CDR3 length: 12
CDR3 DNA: TGTGCCAGCAGTCCGCTCAATCAGCCCCAGCATTTT
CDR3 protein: CASSPLNQPQHF

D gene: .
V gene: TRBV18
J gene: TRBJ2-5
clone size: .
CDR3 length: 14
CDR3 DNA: TGTGCCAGCTCACCATCAGGGATGGGAGAGACCCAGTACTTC
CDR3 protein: CASSPSGMGETQYF

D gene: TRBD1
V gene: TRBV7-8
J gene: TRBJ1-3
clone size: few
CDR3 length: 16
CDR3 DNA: TGTGCCAGCAGAACCCCGGGACAGGGGGCTGGAAACACCATATATTTT
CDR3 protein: CASRTPGQGAGNTIYF

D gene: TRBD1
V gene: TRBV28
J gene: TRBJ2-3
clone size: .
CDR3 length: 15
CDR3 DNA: TGTGCCAGCAATAAACAGGGGGCCCCCACAGATACGCAGTATTTT
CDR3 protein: CASNKQGAPTDTQYF

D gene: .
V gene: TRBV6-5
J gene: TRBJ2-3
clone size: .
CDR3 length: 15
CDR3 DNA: TGTGCCAGCAGCCCCAGGTTAAAAGTGGCAGATACGCAGTATTTT
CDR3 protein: CASSPRLKVADTQYF

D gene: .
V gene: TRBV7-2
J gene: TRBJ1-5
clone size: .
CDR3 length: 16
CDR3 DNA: TGTGCCAGCAGCTGGGAGGGGGGATATAGCAATCAGCCCCAGCATTTT
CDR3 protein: CASSWEGGYSNQPQHF

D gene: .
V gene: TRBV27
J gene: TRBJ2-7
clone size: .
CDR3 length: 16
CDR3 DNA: TGTGCCAGCAGTTTAAGGGAGGCAACTGATGTGGACGAGCAGTACTTC
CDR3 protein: CASSLREATDVDEQYF

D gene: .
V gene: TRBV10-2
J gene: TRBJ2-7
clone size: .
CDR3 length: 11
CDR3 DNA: TGCGCCAGCAGTGTATCCTACGAGCAGTACTTC
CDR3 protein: CASSVSYEQYF

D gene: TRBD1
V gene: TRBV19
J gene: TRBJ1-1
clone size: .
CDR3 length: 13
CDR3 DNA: TGTGCCACAAGAACAGGGGGCGCGTTTGAAGCTTTCTTT
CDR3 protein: CATRTGGAFEAFF

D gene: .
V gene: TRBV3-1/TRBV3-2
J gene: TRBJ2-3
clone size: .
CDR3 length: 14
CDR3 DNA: TGTGCCAGCAGCCAAGATAGGACGGGCCGAGCGCAGTATTTT
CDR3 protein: CASSQDRTGRAQYF

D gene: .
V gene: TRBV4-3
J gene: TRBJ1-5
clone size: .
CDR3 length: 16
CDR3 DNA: TGCGCCAGCAGCCAAGGGGATGAGTTTAGCAATCAGCCCCAGCATTTT
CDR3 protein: CASSQGDEFSNQPQHF

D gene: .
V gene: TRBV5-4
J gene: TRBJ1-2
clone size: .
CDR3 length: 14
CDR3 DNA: TGTGCCAGCAGCTTGACAGCCAACCCATATGGCTACACCTTC
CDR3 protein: CASSLTANPYGYTF

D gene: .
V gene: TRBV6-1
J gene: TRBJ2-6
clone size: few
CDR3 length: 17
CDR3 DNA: TGTGCCAGCAGTGAAGGGGCAGACCACTCTGGGGCCAACGTCCTGACTTTC
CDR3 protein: CASSEGADHSGANVLTF

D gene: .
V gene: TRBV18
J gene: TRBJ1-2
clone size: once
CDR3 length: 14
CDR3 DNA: TGTGCCAGCTCACTCCTGGAGGGAATGAGTGGCTACACCTTC
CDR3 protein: CASSLLEGMSGYTF

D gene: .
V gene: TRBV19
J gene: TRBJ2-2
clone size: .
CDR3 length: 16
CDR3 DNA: TGTGCCAGTAGTACGCCCGGGACCAAGTCACGCGGGGAGCTGTTTTTT
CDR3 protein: CASSTPGTKSRGELFF

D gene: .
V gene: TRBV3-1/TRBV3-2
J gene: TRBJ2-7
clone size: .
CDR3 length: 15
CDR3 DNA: TGTGCCACAGCTAGTTTGGGGGGCAAAACCTACGAGCAGTACTTC
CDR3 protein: CATASLGGKTYEQYF

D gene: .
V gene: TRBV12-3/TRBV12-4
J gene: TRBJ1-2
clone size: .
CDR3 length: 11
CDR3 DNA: TGTGCCACCGGGGGGGTTTATGGCTACACCTTC
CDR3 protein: CATGGVYGYTF

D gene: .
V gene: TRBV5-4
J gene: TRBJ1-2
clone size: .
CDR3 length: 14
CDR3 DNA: TGTGCCAGCAGCTTGGGCGTGGATGGCTATGGCTACACCTTC
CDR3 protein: CASSLGVDGYGYTF

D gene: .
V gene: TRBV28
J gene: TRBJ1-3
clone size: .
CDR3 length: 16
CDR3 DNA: TGTGCCAGCAGTTTCCCTACAGGGCGCTCTGGAAACACCATATATTTT
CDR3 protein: CASSFPTGRSGNTIYF

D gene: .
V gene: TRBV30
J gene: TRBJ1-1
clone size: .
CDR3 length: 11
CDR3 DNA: TGTGCCCTTCGGTTGAACACTGAAGCTTTCTTT
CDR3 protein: CALRLNTEAFF

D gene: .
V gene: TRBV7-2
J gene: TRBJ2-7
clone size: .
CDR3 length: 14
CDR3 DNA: TGTGCCAGCAGCTTAGTTCAGGGGACTTACGAGCAGTACTTC
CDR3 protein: CASSLVQGTYEQYF

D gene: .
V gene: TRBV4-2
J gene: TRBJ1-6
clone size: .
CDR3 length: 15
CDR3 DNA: TGTGCCAGCAGCCAAGATGAGGGCCGGGGTTCACCCCTCCACTTT
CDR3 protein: CASSQDEGRGSPLHF

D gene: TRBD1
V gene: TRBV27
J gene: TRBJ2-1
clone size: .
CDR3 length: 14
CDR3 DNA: TGTGCCAGCAGCCTAGGACAGGGGTGGGGTGAGCAGTTCTTC
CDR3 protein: CASSLGQGWGEQFF

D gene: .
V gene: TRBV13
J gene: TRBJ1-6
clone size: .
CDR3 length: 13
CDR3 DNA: TGTGCCAGCACGAGACAGCATAATTCACCCCTCCACTTT
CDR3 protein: CASTRQHNSPLHF

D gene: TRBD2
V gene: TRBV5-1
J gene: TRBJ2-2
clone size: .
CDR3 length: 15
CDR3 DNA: TGCGCCAGCAGCCGGATAGCGGGCGACGCGGGGGAGCTGTTTTTT
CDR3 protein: CASSRIAGDAGELFF

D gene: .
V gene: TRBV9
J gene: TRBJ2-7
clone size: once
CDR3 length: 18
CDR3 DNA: TGTGCCAGCAGCCGATTTATTATGAGGGACGTCCTTACCTACGAGCAGTACTTC
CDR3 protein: CASSRFIMRDVLTYEQYF

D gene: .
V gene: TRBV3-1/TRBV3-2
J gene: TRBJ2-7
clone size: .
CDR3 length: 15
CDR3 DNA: TGTGCCAGCAGCCTCGAGAGGGGGAACTCCTACGAGCAGTACTTC
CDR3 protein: CASSLERGNSYEQYF

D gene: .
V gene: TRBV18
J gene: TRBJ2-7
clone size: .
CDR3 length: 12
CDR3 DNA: TGTGCCAGCTCACCACCGGTCGGCAGGGCGTACTTC
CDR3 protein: CASSPPVGRAYF

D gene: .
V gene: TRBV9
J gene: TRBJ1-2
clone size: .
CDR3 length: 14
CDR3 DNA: TGTGCCAGCAGCAGTGGGCAGAGGGCCTATGGCTACACCTTC
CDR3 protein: CASSSGQRAYGYTF

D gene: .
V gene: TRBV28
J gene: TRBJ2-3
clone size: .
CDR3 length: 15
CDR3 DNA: TGTGCCAGCAGTCGAGCGGAGCTCCGCACAGATACGCAGTATTTT
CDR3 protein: CASSRAELRTDTQYF

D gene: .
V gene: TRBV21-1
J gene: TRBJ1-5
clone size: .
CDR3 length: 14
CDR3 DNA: TGTGCCAGCAGCAAAGGCAGGGGCAATCAGCCCCAGCATTTT
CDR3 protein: CASSKGRGNQPQHF

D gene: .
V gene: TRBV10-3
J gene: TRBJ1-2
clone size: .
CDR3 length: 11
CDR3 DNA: TGTGCCATCAGTGCCGGGCTGGGCTACACCTTC
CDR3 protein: CAISAGLGYTF

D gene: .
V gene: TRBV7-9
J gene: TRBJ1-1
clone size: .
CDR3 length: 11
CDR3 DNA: TGTGCCAGCATTCGGGACACAAAAGCTTTCTTT
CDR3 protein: CASIRDTKAFF

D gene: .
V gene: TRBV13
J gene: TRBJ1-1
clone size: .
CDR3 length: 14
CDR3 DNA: TGTGCCAGCAGCCGAGGAGCAGGGGACACTGAAGCTTTCTTT
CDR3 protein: CASSRGAGDTEAFF

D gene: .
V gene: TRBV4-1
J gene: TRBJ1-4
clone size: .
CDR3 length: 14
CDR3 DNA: TGCGCCAGCGGGAGATGGGGTAATTGGGAAAAACTGTTTTTT
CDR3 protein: CASGRWGNWEKLFF

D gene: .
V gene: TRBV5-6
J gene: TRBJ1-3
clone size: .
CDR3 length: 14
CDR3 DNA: TGTGCCAGCAGCCCAGGACAGTTGGGAAACACCATATATTTT
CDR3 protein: CASSPGQLGNTIYF

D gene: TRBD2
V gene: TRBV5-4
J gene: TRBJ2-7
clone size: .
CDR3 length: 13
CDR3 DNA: TGTGCCAGCAGAGGCGGGGGGGCCCACGAGCAGTACTTC
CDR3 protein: CASRGGGAHEQYF

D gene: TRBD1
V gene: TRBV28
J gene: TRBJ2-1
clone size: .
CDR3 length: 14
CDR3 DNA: TGTGCCAGCCTTGGGACAGGTTCCTACAATGAGCAGTTCTTC
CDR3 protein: CASLGTGSYNEQFF

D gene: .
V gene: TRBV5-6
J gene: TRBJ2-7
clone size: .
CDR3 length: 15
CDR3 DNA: TGTGCCAGCAGCCCGAGGACCCCTTACTCCTACGAGCAGTACTTC
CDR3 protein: CASSPRTPYSYEQYF

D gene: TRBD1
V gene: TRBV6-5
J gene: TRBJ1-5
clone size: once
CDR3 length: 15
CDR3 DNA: TGTGCCAGCCAGGTGGGGACAGGGTTTTTTCAGCCCCAGCATTTT
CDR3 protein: CASQVGTGFFQPQHF

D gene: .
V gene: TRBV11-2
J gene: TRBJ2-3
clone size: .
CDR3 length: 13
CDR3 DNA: TGTGCCAGCAGCCCCCCGGAGAGAGATACGCAGTATTTT
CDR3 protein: CASSPPERDTQYF

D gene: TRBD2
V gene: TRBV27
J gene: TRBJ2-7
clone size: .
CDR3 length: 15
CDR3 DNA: TGTGCCAGCAGTTTAATTTCGGGGGGGCCATACGAGCAGTACTTC
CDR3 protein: CASSLISGGPYEQYF

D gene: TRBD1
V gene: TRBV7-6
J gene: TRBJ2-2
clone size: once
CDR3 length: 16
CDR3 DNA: TGTGCCAGCAGCCCACAGAGGGCAGGGGGTCACGGGGAGCTGTTTTTT
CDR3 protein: CASSPQRAGGHGELFF

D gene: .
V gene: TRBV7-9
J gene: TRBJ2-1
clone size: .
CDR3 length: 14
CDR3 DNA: TGTGCCAGCAGCTTTACTAGCTCCTACAATGAGCAGTTCTTC
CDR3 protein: CASSFTSSYNEQFF